This section outlines one T cell receptor beta chain sequence together with its context. This clone was detected a few times. Its antigen remains unidentified. One end of the junction is discordant with germline, which a read error may explain. After less than 13 days of culture, CD4+ T cells were isolated with the EasySep CD4+ T cell isolation kit. PCR-confirmed SARS-CoV-2 infection had occurred in convalescent patients between March and December 2020, before the Alpha, Beta and Delta variants emerged in the United States. Each participant received two doses of an mRNA SARS-CoV-2 vaccine, either BNT162b2 or mRNA-1273. On days 3 and 7, half of the culture medium was replaced with fresh IL-2-containing medium. Unless noted otherwise, every peptide stimulation condition was grown in triplicate wells. PBMC were separated from whole blood using Ficoll-Paque Plus gradient centrifugation and were then either cryopreserved at -140C or used fresh. The QIAamp micro DNA kit was used to extract genomic DNA from the cultured CD4+ T cells.

The entry originates in a study of vaccination effects on CD4 cells after COVID-19 (dated by TCRdb to between 2021 and 2023). Regarding the research as a whole: The ViraFEST assay stimulated PBMC with viral peptide pools and then used TCR sequencing to identify antigen-specific CD4+ T cell clonotypes by expansion. Samples were taken from three convalescent patients early (day +14) and late (day +241, +227, +161 respectively) after vaccination. The Oncomine TCR Beta short-read assay on an Illumina iSeq 100 was used to sequence cultures from other donors in the study. A total of 10 COVID-19 convalescent patients and several SARS-CoV-2-naive healthy vaccine recipients were included in the full study. About 1.8 million PBMC per well were cultured with 8.5 to 10 ug/ml peptides in IMDM containing roughly 5% human AB serum, about 9.7 IU/ml IL-2 and gentamicin. In both COVID-19 convalescent patients and infection-naive vaccine recipients, the study compared SARS-CoV-2 spike-specific CD4+ TCR repertoires from before mRNA vaccination with those from after it. Post-vaccine samples across the study were collected a median of 72 days after the second dose, with a range of 14 to 241. General conclusions and limits of the study: Only a small number of convalescent patients were included, and no early post-infection timepoints were available, which limited the study. At late post-vaccination timepoints, both infection-induced and vaccine-induced clones showed marked clonal contraction, consistent with waning T cell responses. For convalescent patients, new clones induced by the vaccine made up most of the post-vaccine spike-reactive repertoire, and these new clones were largely distinct from the clones induced by infection.

The CDR3 goes from the cysteine to the phenylalanine over 13 residues. The CDR3 DNA has 39 bases and is translated from base 1. Based on the germline V gene (reference sequence), the CDR1 and CDR2 sequences are GTSNPN and SVGIG. The library was made by the immunoSEQ multiplex PCR assay. DNA from the CD4+ T cells that had been cultured and isolated underwent TCR beta CDR3 sequencing. Per the source publication's procedure: Non-productive TCR sequences were removed and reads were trimmed to the CDR3 region, keeping CDR3s of at least 7 amino acids. The MANAFEST web app was used to pick out antigen-specific clonotypes by comparing their expansion in peptide wells with that in reference cultures. For clones to be considered positive, expansion at FDR<0.05 versus reference and all other wells, an odds ratio above 5, and a frequency above 0.1% in two replicate wells were required. A clonotype was called cross-reactive if it was significantly expanded both in SARS-CoV-2 spike wells and in at least one common cold coronavirus spike condition. Using the stringdist R package, CDR3 similarity was measured by Levenshtein distance, and unrooted trees were constructed with ape in R 3.6.1. As stored in TCRdb, this immuneACCESS dataset retains in-frame rearrangements with V and J assigned. A fraction of the clones does not appear; measured against another copy, unresolved V genes explain less than half of the discrepancy, and the remainder lacks a known reason. From that table come the V and J calls and clone size; the DNA was used to work out D and trimming. The sample table holds about 50,000 clones, of which around 80% were seen once. Approximately 5.4% of the sample is held by the ten biggest clonotypes.

The rearranged segments are TRBV30 and TRBJ1-6; possibly the D gene is TRBD1, per 5 matching bases. This specimen consisted of CD4+ T cells from PBMCs cultured without peptide, obtained after COVID-19 vaccination. The receptor was isolated from a human donor who had a prior SARS-CoV-2 infection. The nucleotide sequence reads TGTGCCTGCAGTGAGGGGCATAATTCACCCCTCCACTTT. Its protein reads: CACSEGHNSPLHF.